The 3 T cell receptor beta chains listed next were all sequenced from one sample in a study of blood T cell repertoires in COVID-19. The protocol was immunoSEQ multiplex PCR, while the TCRdb copy is restricted to in-frame clones and leaves out a portion. The data contain 120,000 or so clones, roughly 85% of them seen just once; the ten biggest clones take up approximately 6.6%. Material: peripheral blood. These receptors were obtained from a man aged 80 or over with active or convalescent COVID-19.

V usage is TRBV10-3 and J usage is TRBJ2-3; 10 bases align to TRBD2. There are 17 residues in the CDR3. The trim removed 3 bases at V and 1 base at J, leaving 7 bases unmatched. In germline, CDR1 is ENHRY, CDR2 SYGVKD. The DNA for the CDR3 is TGTGCCATCAGTGACCTGAAGACTAGCGGGCGCACAGATACGCAGTATTTT. Encoded protein: CAISDLKTSGRTDTQYF.

The chain links TRBV18 to TRBJ1-5; 10 bases align to TRBD1. CDR1 is KGHSH, CDR2 LQKENI, per germline. J lost 6 bases, V lost 6 bases, and 2 bases had no gene match. The CDR3 runs to 13 residues. The CDR3 DNA sequence: TGTGCCAGCTCCTGGGACAGGGGTCAGCCCCAGCATTTT. Residues: CASSWDRGQPQHF.

The genes are TRBV5-1 and TRBJ1-3; D is undetermined. V was trimmed by 0 bases and J by 3 bases, leaving 7 bases between them. The germline gives CDR1 SGHRS, CDR2 YFSETQ. This CDR3 has 14 residues. As DNA, the CDR3 is TGCGCCAGCAGCTTGGGAGAGTATGGAAACACCATATATTTT. Translation gives CASSLGEYGNTIYF.